Each of the 18 T cell receptor beta chains below was sequenced from the same sample in a study of OX40 agonist ivuxolimab in advanced cancers. Assay: immunoSEQ multiplex PCR; the TCRdb copy retains only in-frame clones and omits some. The sample shows tens of thousands of clones, over 80% of them seen only once. The sequencing used CD4+ or CD8+ T cells sorted from blood, collected in a trial of the OX40 agonist ivuxolimab. These receptor sequences come from an adult with an advanced solid tumor such as melanoma, head and neck, liver or kidney cancer.

The chain joins TRBV6-5 to TRBJ1-5; D is ambiguous. There are 16 residues in the CDR3. Trimming cost V 2 bases and J 2 bases, with 13 bases left between them. CDR1 is MNHEY, CDR2 SVGAGI, per germline. The CDR3 loop reads CASSYALPSGNQPQHF. Here the CDR3 DNA reads TGTGCCAGCAGTTACGCCCTTCCTTCTGGCAATCAGCCCCAGCATTTT.

The CDR3 protein is CASSTGQGTNTEAFF. The CDR3 DNA reads TGTGCCAGTAGTACCGGACAGGGAACGAACACTGAAGCTTTCTTT. The gene calls are TRBV19 and TRBJ1-1; 8 bases agree with TRBD1. Germline assignment: CDR1 LNHDA and CDR2 SQIVND (reference sequence). V was clipped by 4 bases and J by 1 base; unmatched bases: 5. The CDR3 covers 15 residues.

This sequence joins TRBV6-1 and TRBJ1-1, with 11 positions matching TRBD1. The CDR3 sequence is 15 residues long. Germline trimming cut 10 bases from V and 4 bases from J; bases unmatched to any gene: 11. Per the germline V gene, CDR1 is MNHNS and CDR2 is SASEGT. The CDR3 loop reads CATPGQGAQSTEAFF. Here the CDR3 DNA reads TGTGCCACCCCCGGACAGGGGGCGCAGAGCACTGAAGCTTTCTTT.

This chain uses TRBV6-1 with TRBJ1-5; a weak D match, TRBD1 (5 bases). Germline V gene sequence: CDR1 MNHNS, CDR2 SASEGT. Trimming left V 5 bases short and J 6 bases short, with 17 bases between. The CDR3 sequence is 15 residues long. In DNA form, the CDR3 reads TGTGCCAGCAGTACCCGGGACTTTGGGAGTCAGCCCCAGCATTTT. This codes for CASSTRDFGSQPQHF.

V and J are TRBV7-9 and TRBJ1-2, with D possibly being TRBD1 (5 bases). This CDR3 region has 17 residues. V was cut by 11 bases and J by 0 bases, with 25 bases left in between. Germline-derived CDR1 and CDR2 are SEHNR and FQNEAQ (reference sequence). Here the CDR3 reads CAAEESGTVDSNYGYTF. The CDR3 coding sequence is TGTGCCGCAGAAGAATCCGGGACCGTTGATTCTAACTATGGCTACACCTTC.

The chain is built from TRBV13 and TRBJ2-1; 7 nucleotides align to TRBD2. V was clipped by 4 bases and J by 0 bases; unmatched bases: 9. CDR1 is PRHDT, CDR2 FYEKMQ, per germline (reference sequence). The CDR3 sequence is 17 residues long. The CDR3 loop is CASSSIKRGGSYNEQFF. CDR3 nucleotide sequence: TGTGCCAGCAGCTCTATAAAGCGGGGAGGCTCCTACAATGAGCAGTTCTTC.

This chain uses TRBV7-9 with TRBJ1-1, with a weak D call TRBD1 (5 bases). The V end lost 6 bases, the J end lost 11 bases, and 34 bases lay between the germline ends. CDR3 length: 18 amino acids. Germline V gene lookup returns CDR1 SEHNR and CDR2 FQNEAQ (reference sequence). The CDR3 loop is CASRGPSIRPDGGRRAFF. The CDR3 region has the DNA TGTGCCAGCAGGGGACCCAGTATTCGCCCTGATGGGGGTCGACGGGCTTTCTTT.

This sequence joins TRBV27 and TRBJ2-3; 9 bases fit TRBD2. V dropped 5 bases and J dropped 1; count of bases not matched to a gene: 1. The CDR3 extends over 14 amino acids. CDR1 is MNHEY, CDR2 SMNVEV, per germline (reference sequence). CDR3 region: CASSEREGTDTQYF. CDR3 nucleotides: TGTGCCAGCAGTGAGCGGGAGGGCACAGATACGCAGTATTTT.

This clone was recorded only once. The chain combines TRBV4-1 with TRBJ1-2; TRBD1 matches at 9 bases. Trimming at V came to 4 bases and at J to 4 bases, leaving 16 bases not matched to a gene. The germline gives CDR1 MGHRA, CDR2 YSYEKL. This CDR3 is built from 18 residues. The CDR3 protein is CASSPREGQGPEPYGYTF. CDR3 bases: TGCGCCAGCAGCCCCCGAGAGGGACAGGGCCCTGAACCCTATGGCTACACCTTC.

This clone showed up just once. Here the CDR3 reads CASSSGTGSEAFF. The CDR3 DNA follows: TGTGCCAGCAGTTCAGGTACAGGGAGTGAAGCTTTCTTT. This sequence joins TRBV27 and TRBJ1-1, with a weak D call TRBD1 (6 bases). Germline V gene sequence: CDR1 MNHEY, CDR2 SMNVEV (reference sequence). Between the trimmed V and J ends, which lost 4 bases and 7 bases, there was a span of 13 bases. CDR3 length equals 13 residues.

The CDR3 protein is CASGRRGKVFF. DNA for the CDR3: TGTGCCAGCGGGAGAAGGGGAAAGGTTTTCTTT. V usage is TRBV27 and J usage is TRBJ1-1; tentatively, D is TRBD1 (5 bases). V was shortened by 8 bases and J by 13 bases, with 17 bases between the two germline ends. CDR1 is MNHEY, CDR2 SMNVEV, per germline (reference sequence). The CDR3 extends over 11 amino acids.

This sequence joins TRBV25-1 and TRBJ2-7; D gene uncertain. V gave up 8 bases and J gave up 4 bases, with 6 bases separating them. Germline CDR1 is MGHDK and CDR2 is SYGVNS. The CDR3 extends over 10 amino acids. CDR3 region: CASGLYEQYF. CDR3 sequence (DNA): TGTGCCAGCGGGTTGTACGAGCAGTACTTC.

The chain uses TRBV30 and TRBJ2-7; D may be TRBD1 (7 bases). Trimming left V 1 base short and J 3 bases short, with 19 bases between. CDR1 and CDR2 from the germline V gene are GTSNPN and SVGIG (reference sequence). The CDR3 is 16 residues long. The CDR3 sequence: CAWSGFGGGSNYEQYF. Here the CDR3 DNA reads TGTGCCTGGAGTGGATTCGGAGGGGGCTCGAACTACGAGCAGTACTTC.

V usage is TRBV4-1 and J usage is TRBJ2-1; no definite D call. The CDR3 has 14 residues. V lost 1 base and J 0 bases, leaving 4 bases between the germline ends. CDR1 MGHRA and CDR2 YSYEKL come from the germline V gene. CDR3 loop: CASSQGISYNEQFF. In DNA, the CDR3 is TGCGCCAGCAGCCAAGGTATCTCCTACAATGAGCAGTTCTTC.

The rearrangement joins TRBV6-5 to TRBJ2-7, with 11 bases that match TRBD1. The length of the CDR3 is 14 residues. Per germline, CDR1 MNHEY and CDR2 SVGAGI. Trimming took 5 bases from V and 5 from J; bases not matched to a gene: 5. In nucleotides, the CDR3 is TGTGCCAGCAGTCCATGGACAGGGGGCCACGAGCAGTACTTC. Protein product: CASSPWTGGHEQYF.

This sequence joins TRBV7-9 and TRBJ2-7; 9 bases are a match to TRBD2. The junction had 11 bases not matched to a gene; V was cut back by 3 bases and J by 5 bases. This CDR3 region has 16 residues. The germline CDR1 and CDR2 sequences are SEHNR and FQNEAQ (reference sequence). As DNA, the CDR3 is TGTGCCAGCAGCTTGGATAGCGGGAGTGTTTTAGACGAGCAGTACTTC. Translated, it gives CASSLDSGSVLDEQYF.

The chain carries TRBV2 and TRBJ1-4; no clear D. The V and J ends lost 6 bases and 7 bases respectively, with 6 bases between them. Germline V gives CDR1 SNHLY, CDR2 FYNNEI. This CDR3 comprises 11 residues. The CDR3, as DNA: TGTGCCAGCAGCTTGGGTGAAAAACTGTTTTTT. Its translation is CASSLGEKLFF.

This chain joins TRBV5-5 and TRBJ1-5; no reliable D call. CDR3 length: 15 residues. V was shortened by 0 bases and J by 0 bases, with 7 bases between the two germline ends. In germline, CDR1 is SGHKS, CDR2 YYEKEE (reference sequence). CDR3 sequence: CASSLEGNSNQPQHF. Here the CDR3 DNA reads TGTGCCAGCAGCTTGGAGGGTAATAGCAATCAGCCCCAGCATTTT.